These 26 T cell receptor beta chains were sequenced from one sample in a study of blood T cell repertoires in COVID-19. Generated by immunoSEQ multiplex PCR, the TCRdb table keeps only in-frame clones and is missing some. The data hold 300,000 or so clones, with approximately 80% observed a single time. The sequencing sample was made of peripheral blood. All receptors come from a woman aged 50 to 60 with active or convalescent COVID-19.

The chain carries TRBV5-1 and TRBJ2-1; 10 bases match TRBD2. Germline V lookup: CDR1 SGHRS, CDR2 YFSETQ. Trimming took 6 bases from V and 9 from J; bases not matched to a gene: 9. There are 14 residues in the CDR3. The DNA of the CDR3 is TGCGCCAGCATGTCATTAGCGGGAGGTAGTGAGCAGTTCTTC. This translates into CASMSLAGGSEQFF. The whole variable domain, filled in from reference TRBV5-1 and TRBJ2-1, reads KAGVTQTPRYLIKTRGQQVTLSCSPISGHRSVSWYQQTPGQGLQFLFEYFSETQRNKGNFPGRFSGRQFSNSRSEMNVSTLELGDSALYLCASMSLAGGSEQFFGPGTRLTVL.

This clone has more than one count but fewer than ten. The chain combines TRBV12-3 or TRBV12-4 with TRBJ1-1; TRBD1 matches at 8 bases. The CDR3 loop spans 12 amino acids. The trim removed 3 bases at V and 8 bases at J, leaving 2 bases unmatched. Here the CDR3 reads CASSLGDREAFF. In DNA, the CDR3 is TGTGCCAGCAGTTTGGGGGACAGGGAAGCTTTCTTT.

V gene TRBV19 combines with J gene TRBJ2-7; TRBD2 agrees at 9 bases. V lost 5 bases, J lost 0 bases, and 2 bases stayed unmatched. Looked up from germline, CDR1 is LNHDA and CDR2 is SQIVND (reference sequence). This CDR3 is built from 14 residues. CDR3 coding DNA: TGTGCCAGTAGTGAACTAGCGGGCTCCTACGAGCAGTACTTC. It is translated as CASSELAGSYEQYF. Variable domain in full (rest from reference TRBV19 and TRBJ2-7): DGGITQSPKYLFRKEGQNVTLSCEQNLNHDAMYWYRQDPGQGLRLIYYSQIVNDFQKGDIAEGYSVSREKKESFPLTVTSAQKNPTAFYLCASSELAGSYEQYFGPGTRLTVT.

The rearrangement uses TRBV11-2 and TRBJ2-3; tentative D call: TRBD2 (6 bases). CDR3 length: 14 residues. Trimming removed 2 bases from V and 5 bases from J, with 11 bases in between. Germline assignment: CDR1 SGHAT and CDR2 FQNNGV. Here the CDR3 reads CASSLLAGRDTQYF. The CDR3 nucleotides are TGTGCCAGCAGCTTATTGGCGGGACGAGATACGCAGTATTTT.

In DNA, the CDR3 is TGCGCCAGCAGCTGGACACTTGGCTACGAGCAGTACTTC. Amino acids: CASSWTLGYEQYF. This chain connects TRBV5-1 to TRBJ2-7; TRBD1 is a possible D gene (5 bases). This CDR3 region has 13 residues. The ends were cut back, 3 bases at V and 3 bases at J, with 10 bases in the middle. Germline V gene data show CDR1 as SGHRS and CDR2 as YFSETQ.

The chain joins TRBV5-4 to TRBJ2-2, with 10 bases identical to TRBD1. The germline gives CDR1 SGHNT, CDR2 YYREEE (reference sequence). The V segment lost 0 bases and the J segment 6 bases; nucleotides outside the gene matches: 5. This CDR3 has 16 amino acids. CDR3: CASSLAKGQGSGELFF. CDR3 coding DNA: TGTGCCAGCAGCTTGGCCAAGGGACAGGGGTCCGGGGAGCTGTTTTTT. Together with reference TRBV5-4 and TRBJ2-2, the CDR3 gives the full variable domain: ETGVTQSPTHLIKTRGQQVTLRCSSQSGHNTVSWYQQALGQGPQFIFQYYREEENGRGNFPPRFSGLQFPNYSSELNVNALELDDSALYLCASSLAKGQGSGELFFGEGSRLTVL.

The V gene is TRBV6-5, the J gene TRBJ2-7, with 11 positions matching TRBD2. This CDR3 region has 15 residues. Germline V gives CDR1 MNHEY, CDR2 SVGAGI. V was pared by 7 bases and J by 3 bases, with 8 bases of the junction left unmatched. The CDR3 region is CASIGISGRVYEQYF. The CDR3 bases are TGTGCCAGCATCGGAATTAGCGGGAGGGTCTACGAGCAGTACTTC.

The V and J genes are TRBV6-5 and TRBJ1-2, with D possibly being TRBD1 (5 bases). V shed 0 bases and J shed 4 bases, with 12 bases lying between them. Looked up from germline, CDR1 is MNHEY and CDR2 is SVGAGI. CDR3 length: 15 amino acids. The CDR3 DNA is TGTGCCAGCAGTTACTCCCCGACAGTCATCTATGGCTACACCTTC. Its translation: CASSYSPTVIYGYTF.

Notes on this clone: The identical CDR3 is also encoded by other nucleotide sequences in the sample. The chain is built from TRBV28 and TRBJ1-1; TRBD1 matches at 8 bases. CDR3 length: 14 amino acids. Germline loops: CDR1 MDHEN, CDR2 SYDVKM. After removal of 6 bases from V and 1 base from J, the junction contained 4 bases not matched to a gene. In DNA, the CDR3 is TGTGCCAGCAGCCCGGGGACAGGGAACACTGAAGCTTTCTTT. Protein: CASSPGTGNTEAFF.

The chain is built from TRBV30 and TRBJ2-5, with TRBD2 as a possible D gene (5 bases). In germline, CDR1 is GTSNPN, CDR2 SVGIG (reference sequence). The CDR3 runs 11 residues. Trimming removed 2 bases at V and 7 bases at J, with 8 bases between. CDR3 sequence reads: CAWSPAGTQYF. The CDR3 DNA is TGTGCCTGGAGTCCGGCGGGGACCCAGTACTTC.

This clone was counted many times. The CDR3 coding sequence is TGTGCCAGCAGCCAGACTAGCGGGGCTTACAATGAGCAGTTCTTC. This codes for CASSQTSGAYNEQFF. This chain links TRBV11-2 with TRBJ2-1, with 11 bases that match TRBD2. V was clipped by 5 bases and J by 4 bases; unmatched bases: 4. Germline CDR1 reads SGHAT; CDR2 reads FQNNGV. There are 15 residues in the CDR3.

The V and J genes are TRBV6-2 or TRBV6-3 and TRBJ2-5; D might be TRBD2 (5 bases). Germline V CDR1 and CDR2: MNHEY, SVGEGT. Trimming removed 4 bases from V and 2 bases from J, with 17 bases in between. This CDR3 comprises 16 residues. The CDR3 bases are TGTGCCAGCAGTTTACAACTAGATCCGGCGCAAGAGACCCAGTACTTC. As protein: CASSLQLDPAQETQYF.

The chain links TRBV2 to TRBJ2-1, with 7 bases fitting TRBD2. CDR1 is SNHLY, CDR2 FYNNEI, per germline. Germline trimming cut 2 bases from V and 3 bases from J; bases unmatched to any gene: 7. The CDR3 runs 16 residues. The CDR3 loop is CASSELGGSGYNEQFF. CDR3 in DNA: TGTGCCAGCAGTGAATTAGGCGGGAGTGGCTACAATGAGCAGTTCTTC.

This clone was found a few times. The V and J genes are TRBV3-1 (or the pseudogene TRBV3-2) and TRBJ1-6; 7 bases agree with TRBD1. The CDR3 loop spans 14 amino acids. The germline gives CDR1 LGHDT, CDR2 YNNKEL (reference sequence). After removal of 1 base from V and 7 bases from J, the junction contained 1 base not matched to a gene. The CDR3 sequence: CASSQAGGNSPLHF. The CDR3 DNA sequence: TGTGCCAGCAGCCAAGCAGGGGGAAATTCACCCCTCCACTTT.

This sequence joins TRBV27 and TRBJ1-6; TRBD1 aligns across 8 bases. The CDR3 consists of 14 residues. Trimming removed 5 bases from V and 10 bases from J; junction bases left unmatched: 7. Germline V CDR1 and CDR2: MNHEY, SMNVEV (reference sequence). The CDR3 sequence: CASSRTGTWSPLHF. In DNA form, the CDR3 reads TGTGCCAGCAGTAGGACAGGGACGTGGTCACCCCTCCACTTT.

The J gene is TRBJ1-3, the V gene TRBV19; D is unresolved. Germline V gene data show CDR1 as LNHDA and CDR2 as SQIVND (reference sequence). The CDR3 extends over 13 amino acids. Trimming left V 1 base short and J 9 bases short, with 10 bases between. CDR3 sequence (DNA): TGTGCCAGTAGTATAGTTTCCAGCGGCACCATATATTTT. Translated: CASSIVSSGTIYF.

The rearrangement joins TRBV5-1 to TRBJ2-1, with 11 nucleotides matching TRBD2. The trim removed 3 bases at V and 6 bases at J, leaving 5 bases unmatched. The CDR3 is made up of 15 amino acids. CDR1 is SGHRS, CDR2 YFSETQ, per germline. This CDR3 reads CASSSLAGGLNEQFF. The CDR3 region has the DNA TGCGCCAGCAGCTCCCTAGCGGGAGGTCTCAATGAGCAGTTCTTC. Variable domain in full (rest from reference TRBV5-1 and TRBJ2-1): KAGVTQTPRYLIKTRGQQVTLSCSPISGHRSVSWYQQTPGQGLQFLFEYFSETQRNKGNFPGRFSGRQFSNSRSEMNVSTLELGDSALYLCASSSLAGGLNEQFFGPGTRLTVL.

The chain is built from TRBV10-2 and TRBJ1-5, with 10 positions matching TRBD1. Unmatched junction bases numbered 3, after V lost 3 bases and J lost 4 bases. This CDR3 contains 15 residues. From germline, CDR1 is WSHSY and CDR2 SAAADI. The CDR3 DNA follows: TGCGCCAGCAGTGAAGGGGACAGGGGAAATCAGCCCCAGCATTTT. It yields the protein CASSEGDRGNQPQHF.

The chain couples TRBV7-7 to TRBJ2-3; 8 bases match TRBD2. This CDR3 is built from 19 residues. Germline V gives CDR1 SSHAT, CDR2 FNYEAQ (reference sequence). J was trimmed by 6 bases and V by 5 bases; bases with no gene match: 22. This CDR3 is CASSPRASGSLGSGDTQYF. The CDR3 DNA sequence: TGTGCCAGCAGCCCCCGGGCCAGCGGGAGCCTTGGGAGTGGGGATACGCAGTATTTT. The variable domain in full, completed from reference TRBV7-7 and TRBJ2-3, reads GAGVSQSPRYKVTKRGQDVTLRCDPISSHATLYWYQQALGQGPEFLTYFNYEAQPDKSGLPSDRFSAERPEGSISTLTIQRTEQRDSAMYRCASSPRASGSLGSGDTQYFGPGTRLTVL.

V and J are TRBV5-4 and TRBJ2-3, with a possible D match to TRBD1 (6 bases). The germline V gene has CDR1 SGHNT and CDR2 YYREEE (reference sequence). The CDR3 sequence is 16 residues long. V was clipped by 0 bases and J by 2 bases, with 13 bases between them. The CDR3 loop is CASSLGWVGATDTQYF. The CDR3 region has the DNA TGTGCCAGCAGCTTGGGATGGGTGGGGGCCACAGATACGCAGTATTTT.

The chain carries TRBV5-5 and TRBJ2-6; 11 bases align to TRBD1. From germline, CDR1 is SGHKS and CDR2 YYEKEE (reference sequence). This CDR3 has 18 residues. V shed 2 bases and J 0 bases; nucleotides not matched to a gene: 4. Written as DNA, the CDR3 is TGTGCCAGCAGCTTATGGGACAGGGGGTTCTCTGGGGCCAACGTCCTGACTTTC. Translation gives CASSLWDRGFSGANVLTF.

The chain has TRBV6-5 and TRBJ1-1, with D unclear. In germline, CDR1 is MNHEY, CDR2 SVGAGI. There are 13 residues in the CDR3. V lost 2 bases to trimming and J lost 5 bases, with 9 bases between them. The CDR3 bases are TGTGCCAGCAGTTACGAGGGAGGTACTGAAGCTTTCTTT. It codes for CASSYEGGTEAFF.

The chain combines TRBV10-3 with TRBJ2-1; D remains ambiguous. CDR1 is ENHRY, CDR2 SYGVKD, per germline. This CDR3 has 13 residues. Trimming cost V 5 bases and J 9 bases, with 14 bases left between them. The CDR3 reads CAISPQSHLEQFF. The CDR3 DNA sequence: TGTGCCATCAGTCCGCAGTCGCATCTTGAGCAGTTCTTC.

To note about this clone: Additional DNA sequences in this sample encode the identical CDR3. The CDR3 nucleotides are TGTGCCAGCAGCCTTGGACAGACTAATCAGCCCCAGCATTTT. Residues: CASSLGQTNQPQHF. The chain joins TRBV3-1 (or the pseudogene TRBV3-2) to TRBJ1-5; D perhaps matches TRBD1 (6 bases). Germline values: CDR1 LGHDT, CDR2 YNNKEL (reference sequence). The V and J ends lost 4 bases and 4 bases respectively, with 11 bases between them. This CDR3 is built from 14 residues.

This chain connects TRBV19 to TRBJ1-5; TRBD1 matches at 8 bases. V lost 7 bases, J lost 2 bases, and 16 bases stayed unmatched. From germline, CDR1 is LNHDA and CDR2 SQIVND (reference sequence). CDR3 size: 18 residues. The CDR3 sequence: CASTDDRGAGRGNQPQHF. CDR3 coding DNA: TGTGCCAGTACTGACGACAGGGGTGCAGGTAGGGGCAATCAGCCCCAGCATTTT.

The chain has TRBV27 and TRBJ2-1; 10 bases are shared with TRBD2. Germline CDR1 and CDR2: MNHEY and SMNVEV (reference sequence). The CDR3 extends over 16 amino acids. After removal of 8 bases from V and 0 bases from J, the junction contained 7 bases not matched to a gene. CDR3 bases: TGTGCCAGCTTGCCGGGACTAGCGTTCTCCTACAATGAGCAGTTCTTC. Protein product: CASLPGLAFSYNEQFF.